These 8 T cell receptor beta chains came from one sample sequenced in a study of blood T cell repertoires in COVID-19. Here immunoSEQ multiplex PCR was the method, and the copy in TCRdb shows in-frame clones only, minus some. The sample shows roughly 14,000 clones, 65% to 80% of them seen only once. Material: peripheral blood. These receptors came from a boy younger than 10 with active or convalescent COVID-19.

This sequence joins TRBV7-2 and TRBJ1-1; 7 bases map to TRBD1. CDR1 is SGHTA and CDR2 is FQGNSA in the germline V gene. CDR3 length: 13 amino acids. The V and J ends lost 5 bases and 11 bases, in that order; junction bases with no gene match: 11. The CDR3: CASSQAGRGIAFF. The CDR3 region has the DNA TGTGCCAGCAGCCAAGCAGGCAGGGGGATTGCTTTCTTT. Together with reference TRBV7-2 and TRBJ1-1, the CDR3 gives the full variable domain: GAGVSQSPSNKVTEKGKDVELRCDPISGHTALYWYRQSLGQGLEFLIYFQGNSAPDKSGLPSDRFSAERTGGSVSTLTIQRTQQEDSAVYLCASSQAGRGIAFFGQGTRLTVV.

The chain couples TRBV18 to TRBJ2-7; 12 bases fit TRBD2. The CDR3 sequence is 15 residues long. CDR1 and CDR2 from the germline V gene are KGHSH and LQKENI. The V gene end was trimmed by 1 base and the J gene end by 6 bases; junction bases not matched to a gene: 4. The CDR3 coding sequence is TGTGCCAGCTCACCACTGAGGACTAGCGGGACCGAGCAGTACTTC. It codes for CASSPLRTSGTEQYF. The full variable domain, completed using reference TRBV18 and TRBJ2-7, is NAGVMQNPRHLVRRRGQEARLRCSPMKGHSHVYWYRQLPEEGLKFMVYLQKENIIDESGMPKERFSAEFPKEGPSILRIQQVVRGDSAAYFCASSPLRTSGTEQYFGPGTRLTVT.

The J gene is TRBJ2-1, the V gene TRBV6-5; D possibly corresponds to TRBD2 (5 bases). Germline loops: CDR1 MNHEY, CDR2 SVGAGI. The CDR3 runs to 15 residues. V lost 6 bases, J lost 1 base, and 13 bases lay in between. CDR3 in DNA: TGTGCCAGCAGCTCAGCGGACTCTTCCTACAATGAGCAGTTCTTC. Encoded protein: CASSSADSSYNEQFF.

The chain joins TRBV6-5 to TRBJ1-3; D gene unclear. The CDR3 is 14 residues long. Trimming left V 6 bases short and J 2 bases short, with 11 bases between. Germline V CDR1 and CDR2: MNHEY, SVGAGI. Written as DNA, the CDR3 is TGTGCCAGCAGCTCCCGGGTAGCTGGAAACACCATATATTTT. Its translation is CASSSRVAGNTIYF.

The chain joins TRBV4-1 to TRBJ1-2, with D unclear. This CDR3 has 14 residues. CDR1 and CDR2 from the germline V gene are MGHRA and YSYEKL. The V and J ends lost 7 bases and 5 bases respectively, with 17 bases between them. The CDR3 reads CASTPPGRSYGYTF. The CDR3 DNA follows: TGCGCCAGCACCCCACCTGGGAGAAGTTATGGCTACACCTTC.

V is TRBV5-4 and J is TRBJ2-5; 9 bases are a match to TRBD2. The V and J ends lost 4 bases and 2 bases, in that order; junction bases with no gene match: 9. The CDR3 is 16 residues long. Germline V lookup: CDR1 SGHNT, CDR2 YYREEE (reference sequence). CDR3 residues: CASSIGGTSRQETQYF. Written as DNA, the CDR3 is TGTGCCAGCAGCATCGGAGGGACTAGCAGACAAGAGACCCAGTACTTC.

V gene TRBV7-6 combines with J gene TRBJ2-2; TRBD1 matches at 12 bases. V lost 5 bases and J lost 5; bases outside the gene matches: 9. This CDR3 contains 17 residues. CDR1 and CDR2 (germline): SGHVS, FNYEAQ. The CDR3 DNA reads as TGTGCCAGCAGCCGCTCAGGGACAGGGGGCTGGACCGGGGAGCTGTTTTTT. This sequence encodes CASSRSGTGGWTGELFF.

The chain is built from TRBV7-2 and TRBJ2-3, with D perhaps matching TRBD1 (6 bases). Germline CDR1 reads SGHTA; CDR2 reads FQGNSA. V lost 5 bases and J lost 1, with 16 bases in between. The CDR3 loop spans 16 amino acids. The CDR3 spells CASSARTAPGTDTQYF. DNA of the CDR3: TGTGCCAGCAGCGCTCGGACAGCCCCCGGCACAGATACGCAGTATTTT.